The 8 T cell receptor beta chains reported below all come from one sample, sequenced in a study of blood T cell repertoires in COVID-19 (dated by TCRdb to the early 2020s). Library method: the immunoSEQ multiplex PCR assay. TCRdb took this table from immuneACCESS and kept in-frame rearrangements with V and J called. Such tables lack part of the clones; where checked against another copy, unresolved V genes explain under half of the gap, and the rest is unexplained. The sample has around 380,000 clones on record, roughly 86% of them singletons. 1% to 1.5% of the sample is in the top ten clones. Sequencing was performed on PBMCs or T cells enriched from blood (not recorded which). These TCRs come from a man in his thirties or forties who had recovered from COVID-19.

This clone came up a few times. The CDR3 sequence is CASSGTRSLNTEAFF. The CDR3 DNA is TGTGCCAGCTCGGGGACTCGAAGTTTAAACACTGAAGCTTTCTTT. V usage is TRBV18 and J usage is TRBJ1-1, with D possibly being TRBD1 (5 bases). Germline V gene sequence: CDR1 KGHSH, CDR2 LQKENI. The ends were cut back, 6 bases at V and 2 bases at J, with 16 bases in the middle. This CDR3 is built from 15 residues.

The chain employs TRBV5-1 and TRBJ1-4; possibly TRBD1 for D (6 bases). V lost 4 bases and J lost 8, with 18 bases in between. Germline-derived CDR1 and CDR2 are SGHRS and YFSETQ. This CDR3 has 15 amino acids. The CDR3 sequence is CASSPDEGVGEKLFF. The CDR3 DNA follows: TGCGCCAGCAGCCCTGATGAGGGGGTTGGGGAAAAACTGTTTTTT.

The rearrangement joins TRBV12-5 to TRBJ1-2; TRBD1 aligns across 7 bases. The CDR3 covers 19 residues. Germline V gene sequence: CDR1 LGHNT, CDR2 FRNRAP. The J segment lost 2 bases and the V segment lost 4 bases, leaving 19 bases of the junction unmatched. The CDR3 nucleotides are TGTGCTAGTGGTTCTTACAGGGGCAACGTTTCGGTAAAGAACTATGGCTACACCTTC. It codes for CASGSYRGNVSVKNYGYTF.

V and J are TRBV3-1 (or the pseudogene TRBV3-2) and TRBJ1-5; D call uncertain. Trimming pared 1 base from V and 7 bases from J, leaving 14 bases between. This CDR3 is built from 15 residues. Per the germline V gene, CDR1 is LGHDT and CDR2 is YNNKEL (reference sequence). CDR3 in DNA: TGTGCCAGCAGCCAAGTTTCGGCAATCGGGCAGCCCCAGCATTTT. It specifies CASSQVSAIGQPQHF.

The chain recombines TRBV10-1 with TRBJ1-1, with 7 bases that match TRBD1. Germline V lookup: CDR1 WNHNN, CDR2 SYGVQD (reference sequence). The V gene end was trimmed by 3 bases and the J gene end by 0 bases; junction bases not matched to a gene: 1. The CDR3 covers 14 residues. The CDR3: CASSEGTVNTEAFF. The CDR3 nucleotides read TGCGCCAGCAGTGAAGGGACAGTGAACACTGAAGCTTTCTTT.

DNA of the CDR3: TGCGCCAGCAGCGTCTATTACAGGGTGGACGAGCAGTTCTTC. Amino acids: CASSVYYRVDEQFF. The gene calls are TRBV5-1 and TRBJ2-1; a weak D match, TRBD1 (6 bases). The CDR3 is 14 amino acids. V lost 4 bases and J 10 bases, leaving 18 bases between the germline ends. Germline assignment: CDR1 SGHRS and CDR2 YFSETQ.

The rearrangement links TRBV10-3 to TRBJ1-1, with a possible D match to TRBD1 (5 bases). This CDR3 is 13 amino acids long. Per germline, CDR1 ENHRY and CDR2 SYGVKD. The V end lost 6 bases, the J end lost 1 base, and 9 bases lay between the germline ends. The CDR3 is CAISSTANTEAFF. Here the CDR3 DNA reads TGTGCCATCAGCTCGACAGCGAACACTGAAGCTTTCTTT.

This sequence joins TRBV27 and TRBJ1-5; a weak D match, TRBD1 (6 bases). Trimming removed 5 bases at V and 6 bases at J, with 11 bases between. Per the germline V gene, CDR1 is MNHEY and CDR2 is SMNVEV (reference sequence). The CDR3 contains 13 residues. Written as DNA, the CDR3 is TGTGCCAGCAGTCCGCAGGGGCCTCAGCCCCAGCATTTT. Protein sequence: CASSPQGPQPQHF.